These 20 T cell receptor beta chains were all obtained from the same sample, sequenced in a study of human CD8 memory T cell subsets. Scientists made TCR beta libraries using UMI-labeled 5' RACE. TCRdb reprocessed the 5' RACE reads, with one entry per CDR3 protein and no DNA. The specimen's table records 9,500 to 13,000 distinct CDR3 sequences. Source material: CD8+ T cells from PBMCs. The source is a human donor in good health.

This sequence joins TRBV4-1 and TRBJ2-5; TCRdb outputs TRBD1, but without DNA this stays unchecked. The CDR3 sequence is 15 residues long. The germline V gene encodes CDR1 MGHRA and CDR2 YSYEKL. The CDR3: CASSQSNRDQETQYF.

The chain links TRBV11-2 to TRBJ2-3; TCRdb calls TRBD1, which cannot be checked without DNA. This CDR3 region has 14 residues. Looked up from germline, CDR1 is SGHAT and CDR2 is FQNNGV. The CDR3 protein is CASSLRDPTDTQYF.

CDR3 region: CASREGPYSNQPQHF. The chain links TRBV6-1 to TRBJ1-5; TCRdb picks TRBD1, but there is no DNA to check that call. The CDR3 sequence is 15 residues long. Per germline, CDR1 MNHNS and CDR2 SASEGT.

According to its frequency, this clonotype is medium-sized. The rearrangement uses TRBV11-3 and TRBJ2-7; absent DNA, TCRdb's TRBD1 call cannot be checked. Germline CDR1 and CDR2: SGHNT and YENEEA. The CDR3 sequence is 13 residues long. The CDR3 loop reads CASSSSPGYEQYF.

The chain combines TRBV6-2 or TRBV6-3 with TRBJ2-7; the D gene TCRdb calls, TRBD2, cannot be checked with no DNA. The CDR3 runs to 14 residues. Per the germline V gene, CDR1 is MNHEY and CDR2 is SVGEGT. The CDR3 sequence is CASSFLAGAGEQYF.

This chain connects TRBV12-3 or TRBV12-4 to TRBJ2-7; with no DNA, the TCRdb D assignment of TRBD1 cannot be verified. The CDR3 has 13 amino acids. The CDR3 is CASSKTGVNEQYF.

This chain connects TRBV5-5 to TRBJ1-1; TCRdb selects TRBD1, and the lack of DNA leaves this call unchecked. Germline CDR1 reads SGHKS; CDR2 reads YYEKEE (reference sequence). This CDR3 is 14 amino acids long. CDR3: CASSLDTGGAEAFF. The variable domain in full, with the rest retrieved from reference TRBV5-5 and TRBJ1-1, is DAGVTQSPTHLIKTRGQQVTLRCSPISGHKSVSWYQQVLGQGPQFIFQYYEKEERGRGNFPDRFSARQFPNYSSELNVNALLLGDSALYLCASSLDTGGAEAFFGQGTRLTVV.

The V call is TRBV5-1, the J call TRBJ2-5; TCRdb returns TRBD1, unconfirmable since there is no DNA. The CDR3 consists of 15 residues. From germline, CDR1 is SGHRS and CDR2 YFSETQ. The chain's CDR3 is CASSLAPGDQETQYF.

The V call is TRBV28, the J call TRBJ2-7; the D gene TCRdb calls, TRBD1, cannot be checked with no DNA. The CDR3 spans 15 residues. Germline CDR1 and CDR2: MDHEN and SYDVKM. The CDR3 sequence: CASSYGQVSSYEQYF.

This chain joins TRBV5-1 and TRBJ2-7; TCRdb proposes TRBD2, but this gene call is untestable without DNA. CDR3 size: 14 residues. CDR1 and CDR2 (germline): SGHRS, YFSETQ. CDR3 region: CASSSMAGGPEQYF.

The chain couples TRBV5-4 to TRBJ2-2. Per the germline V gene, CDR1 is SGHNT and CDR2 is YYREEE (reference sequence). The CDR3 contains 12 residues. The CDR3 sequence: CASSLEPGELFF.

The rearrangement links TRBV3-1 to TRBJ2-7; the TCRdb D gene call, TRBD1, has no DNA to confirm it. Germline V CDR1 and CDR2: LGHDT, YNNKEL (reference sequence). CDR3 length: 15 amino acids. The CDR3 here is CASSQGEDRGYEQYF.

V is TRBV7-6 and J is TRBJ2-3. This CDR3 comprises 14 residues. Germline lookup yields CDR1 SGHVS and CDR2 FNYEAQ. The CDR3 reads CASSPETSTDTQYF.

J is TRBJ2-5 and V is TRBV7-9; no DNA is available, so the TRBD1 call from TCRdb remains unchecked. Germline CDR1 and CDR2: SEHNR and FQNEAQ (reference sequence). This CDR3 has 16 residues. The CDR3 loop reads CASSTSLDRGGETQYF.

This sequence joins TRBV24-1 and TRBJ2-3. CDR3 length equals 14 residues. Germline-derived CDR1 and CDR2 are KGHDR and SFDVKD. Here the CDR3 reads CATSALSFTDTQYF.

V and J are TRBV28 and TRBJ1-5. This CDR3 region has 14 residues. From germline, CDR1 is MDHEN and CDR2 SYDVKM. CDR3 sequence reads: CASSLTAFNQPQHF.

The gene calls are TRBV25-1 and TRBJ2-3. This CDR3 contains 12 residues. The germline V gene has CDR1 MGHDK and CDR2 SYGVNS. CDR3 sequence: CASSESRRTQYF.

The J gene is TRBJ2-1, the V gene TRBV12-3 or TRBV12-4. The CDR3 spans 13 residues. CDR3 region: CASSFGRNNEQFF.

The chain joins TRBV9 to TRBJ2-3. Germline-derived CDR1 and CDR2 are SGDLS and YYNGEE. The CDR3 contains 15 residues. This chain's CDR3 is CASSELAGSTDTQYF.

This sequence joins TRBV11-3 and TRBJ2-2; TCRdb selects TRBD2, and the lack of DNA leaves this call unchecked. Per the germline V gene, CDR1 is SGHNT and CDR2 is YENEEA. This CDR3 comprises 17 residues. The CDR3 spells CASSSFSSGRAHGELFF. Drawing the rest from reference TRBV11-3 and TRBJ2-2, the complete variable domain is EAGVVQSPRYKIIEKKQPVAFWCNPISGHNTLYWYLQNLGQGPELLIRYENEEAVDDSQLPKDRFSAERLKGVDSTLKIQPAELGDSAVYLCASSSFSSGRAHGELFFGEGSRLTVL.